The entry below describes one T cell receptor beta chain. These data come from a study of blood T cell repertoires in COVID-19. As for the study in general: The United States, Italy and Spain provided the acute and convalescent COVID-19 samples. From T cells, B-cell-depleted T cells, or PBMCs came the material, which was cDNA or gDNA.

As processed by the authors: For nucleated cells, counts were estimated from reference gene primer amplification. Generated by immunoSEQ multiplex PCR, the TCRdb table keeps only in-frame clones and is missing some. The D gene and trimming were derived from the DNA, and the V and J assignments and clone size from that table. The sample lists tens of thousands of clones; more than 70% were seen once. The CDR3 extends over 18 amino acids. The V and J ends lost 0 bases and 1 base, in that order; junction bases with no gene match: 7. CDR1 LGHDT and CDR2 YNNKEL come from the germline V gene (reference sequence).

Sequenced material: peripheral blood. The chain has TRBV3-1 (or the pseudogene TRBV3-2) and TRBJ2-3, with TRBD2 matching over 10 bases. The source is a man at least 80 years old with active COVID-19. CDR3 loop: CASSQDWRLAGGTDTQYF. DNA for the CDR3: TGTGCCAGCAGCCAAGATTGGAGGCTAGCGGGGGGCACAGATACGCAGTATTTT.